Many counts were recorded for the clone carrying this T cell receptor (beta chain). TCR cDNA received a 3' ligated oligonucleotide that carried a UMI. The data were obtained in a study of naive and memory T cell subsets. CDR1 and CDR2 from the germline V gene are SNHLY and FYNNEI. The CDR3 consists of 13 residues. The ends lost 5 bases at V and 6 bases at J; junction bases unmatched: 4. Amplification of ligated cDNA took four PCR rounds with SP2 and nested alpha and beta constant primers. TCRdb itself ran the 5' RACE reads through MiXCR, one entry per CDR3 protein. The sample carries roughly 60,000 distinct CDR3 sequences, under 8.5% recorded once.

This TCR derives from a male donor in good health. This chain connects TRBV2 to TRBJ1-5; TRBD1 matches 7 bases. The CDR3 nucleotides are TGTGCCAGCAGTCCGACAGGGACTCAGCCCCAGCATTTT. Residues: CASSPTGTQPQHF. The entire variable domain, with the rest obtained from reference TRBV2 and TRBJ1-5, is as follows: EPEVTQTPSHQVTQMGQEVILRCVPISNHLYFYWYRQILGQKVEFLVSFYNNEISEKSEIFDDQFSVERPDGSNFTLKIRSTKLEDSAMYFCASSPTGTQPQHFGDGTRLSIL.